These 20 T cell receptor beta chains originate from one sample sequenced in a study of blood T cells in healthy people across ages. A sample-barcoded 5' primer and a J-beta primer mix were used in a second PCR of roughly 7 to 11 cycles. Via MiXCR, TCRdb re-called the 5' RACE reads, giving one row per CDR3 protein. Of around 820,000 distinct CDR3 sequences listed, 25% are singletons. This same sample was also taken into another study, of T cells of mothers and their children.

Sequencing was done on a sample of blood. Receptors originate from a boy aged 5-17 years in good health.

The rearrangement joins TRBV7-2 to TRBJ2-1, with 7 bases fitting TRBD2. Germline loops: CDR1 SGHTA, CDR2 FQGNSA. Trimming removed 7 bases from V and 2 bases from J; junction bases left unmatched: 11. The CDR3 is made up of 16 amino acids. The CDR3 region has the DNA TGTGCCAGCACGATAGCTGGGCGGGGGACCTACAATGAGCAGTTCTTC. As protein: CASTIAGRGTYNEQFF.

This clonotype was picked up many times. The rearrangement joins TRBV4-3 to TRBJ1-2; D gene uncertain. The CDR3 runs to 13 residues. Trimming left V 1 base short and J 8 bases short, with 11 bases between. Germline assignment: CDR1 LGHNA and CDR2 YSLEER. The CDR3 bases are TGCGCCAGCAGCCAAGGGGGAGACGGCGGCTACACCTTC. Translating it yields CASSQGGDGGYTF.

This clonotype was found a few times. The V call is TRBV6-2 or TRBV6-3, the J call TRBJ2-7; D may be TRBD1 or TRBD2 (5 bases each). V shed 4 bases and J shed 2 bases, with 15 bases lying between them. The germline gives CDR1 MNHEY, CDR2 SVGEGT. The CDR3 loop spans 15 amino acids. The CDR3 DNA reads as TGTGCCAGCAGTTCCGTCGGGACGGTTACCTACGAGCAGTACTTC. It codes for CASSSVGTVTYEQYF.

This clonotype turned up a few times. This chain connects TRBV28 to TRBJ2-3; D call uncertain. Germline-derived CDR1 and CDR2 are MDHEN and SYDVKM. The CDR3 consists of 17 residues. V gave up 5 bases and J gave up 0 bases, with 18 bases separating them. The CDR3 DNA reads as TGTGCCAGCAGTACGCCCCTACTGAGGCCTAGCACAGATACGCAGTATTTT. Encoded protein: CASSTPLLRPSTDTQYF.

This chain uses TRBV7-2 with TRBJ2-2; D remains unclear. CDR1 and CDR2 from the germline V gene are SGHTA and FQGNSA. This CDR3 region has 15 residues. Trimming took off 4 bases at V and 1 base at J, with 10 bases between the two ends. CDR3 residues: CASSYLGLNTGELFF. The CDR3 DNA sequence: TGTGCCAGCAGCTACCTGGGCCTGAACACCGGGGAGCTGTTTTTT.

The chain combines TRBV3-1 with TRBJ2-1, with D perhaps matching TRBD2 (6 bases). The better agreement between TRBJ2-7 and the DNA end casts doubt on the J call. This CDR3 contains 15 residues. CDR1 LGHDT and CDR2 YNNKEL come from the germline V gene (reference sequence). The CDR3 sequence is CASSQVWRGTYEQYF. The CDR3 bases are TGTGCCAGCAGCCAGGTCTGGAGGGGTACCTACGAGCAGTACTTC.

A few counts support this clonotype. The chain joins TRBV12-3 or TRBV12-4 to TRBJ2-2; D is tentatively TRBD1 or TRBD2 (6 bases each). The V end lost 6 bases, the J end lost 3 bases, and 17 bases lay between the germline ends. CDR3 size: 16 residues. The CDR3 DNA reads as TGTGCCAGCAGCCACTTCAGGGGAGGCGACACCGGGGAGCTGTTTTTT. It translates to CASSHFRGGDTGELFF.

The chain is built from TRBV11-2 and TRBJ2-4; 7 bases match TRBD2. Germline V CDR1 and CDR2: SGHAT, FQNNGV. The CDR3 consists of 18 residues. Losses at the gene ends were 3 bases for V and 0 bases for J; bases not matched to a gene: 11. The DNA of the CDR3 is TGTGCCAGCAGCTTTTGGCTAGCGGACAAAACAGCCAAAAACATTCAGTACTTC. Translating it yields CASSFWLADKTAKNIQYF. The full variable domain, its missing parts supplied by reference TRBV11-2 and TRBJ2-4, is EAGVAQSPRYKIIEKRQSVAFWCNPISGHATLYWYQQILGQGPKLLIQFQNNGVVDDSQLPKDRFSAERLKGVDSTLKIQPAKLEDSAVYLCASSFWLADKTAKNIQYFGAGTRLSVL.

In its sample, this clonotype was seen a few times. This chain uses TRBV14 with TRBJ2-5; 9 bases line up with TRBD1. The DNA end is a closer match to TRBJ2-1, so the J assignment may be wrong. CDR3 length: 17 amino acids. Germline CDR1 reads SGHDN; CDR2 reads FVKESK. The CDR3 nucleotides read TGTGCCAGCAGCCCCCTGGCCCCGGGACAGGGTAAGAATGAGCAGTTCTTC. Its protein is CASSPLAPGQGKNEQFF.

This clonotype was counted only a few times. The J gene is TRBJ1-2, the V gene TRBV7-8, with no clear D. Trimming removed 1 base from V and 2 bases from J, with 11 bases in between. The germline V gene encodes CDR1 SGHVS and CDR2 FQNEAQ. The CDR3 is 15 residues long. The CDR3 loop is CASSLEALSNYGYTF. As DNA, the CDR3 is TGTGCCAGCAGCTTAGAGGCCCTATCCAACTATGGCTACACCTTC.

The CDR3 protein is CASTPQFLEKLFF. CDR3 coding DNA: TGTGCCAGCACCCCACAGTTCTTGGAAAAACTGTTTTTT. The chain has TRBV6-2 or TRBV6-3 and TRBJ1-4, with D uncertain. Per germline, CDR1 MNHEY and CDR2 SVGEGT. The CDR3 length is 13 residues. The ends were cut back, 7 bases at V and 8 bases at J, with 14 bases in the middle.

This clonotype was seen only a few times. The J gene is TRBJ2-2, the V gene TRBV5-1; 7 bases line up with TRBD1. Germline V gene lookup returns CDR1 SGHRS and CDR2 YFSETQ. The CDR3 is made up of 16 amino acids. V lost 3 bases to trimming and J lost 0 bases; unmatched junction nucleotides: 5. CDR3 residues: CASSYGQATNTGELFF. The CDR3 DNA sequence: TGCGCCAGCAGCTACGGACAGGCGACGAACACCGGGGAGCTGTTTTTT.

The sample holds a few counts of this clonotype. The V and J genes are TRBV9 and TRBJ2-7, with D perhaps TRBD1 (6 bases). The tail of the sequence fits TRBJ2-5 better, so the J call may be wrong. There are 14 residues in the CDR3. CDR1 and CDR2 (germline): SGDLS, YYNGEE. The chain's CDR3 is CASSPGGQQETQYF. CDR3 nucleotide sequence: TGTGCCAGCAGCCCAGGCGGACAGCAAGAGACCCAGTACTTC.

The CDR3 DNA reads as TGTGCCAGCAGCTTGGAGCCCGGGACTAGCGGGATATCCTACAATGAGCAGTTCTTC. Amino acids: CASSLEPGTSGISYNEQFF. The chain employs TRBV7-3 and TRBJ2-1, with 13 bases that match TRBD2. This CDR3 is built from 19 residues. The germline CDR1 and CDR2 sequences are SGHTA and FQGTGA. Trimming at V came to 3 bases and at J to 1 base, leaving 9 bases not matched to a gene.

This clonotype showed up many times. The V call is TRBV5-1, the J call TRBJ2-3; no definite D call. From germline, CDR1 is SGHRS and CDR2 YFSETQ. V lost 0 bases to trimming and J lost 2 bases, with 10 bases between them. This CDR3 contains 15 residues. The CDR3 DNA follows: TGCGCCAGCAGCTTGGGACTGACCTCCACAGATACGCAGTATTTT. This encodes CASSLGLTSTDTQYF.

The genes are TRBV7-3 and TRBJ2-7; D is perhaps TRBD2 (5 bases). The J call may not be correct, given that the DNA end is closer to TRBJ2-1. There are 16 residues in the CDR3. Germline V gives CDR1 SGHTA, CDR2 FQGTGA. Written as DNA, the CDR3 is TGTGCCAGCAGCTTATATAAGTGGACTCCCTACAATGAGCAGTTCTTC. It translates to CASSLYKWTPYNEQFF.

This chain links TRBV7-8 with TRBJ2-7; the D is unclear. V was cut by 2 bases and J by 4 bases, with 6 bases left in between. Germline V gene data show CDR1 as SGHVS and CDR2 as FQNEAQ. This CDR3 is 12 amino acids long. CDR3 bases: TGTGCCAGCAGCTTAAGCCGGTACGAGCAGTACTTC. Translated, it gives CASSLSRYEQYF.

This chain joins TRBV5-1 and TRBJ2-1, with D tentatively TRBD1 or TRBD2 (5 bases each). Germline lookup yields CDR1 SGHRS and CDR2 YFSETQ. V gave up 0 bases and J gave up 1 base, with 11 bases separating them. This CDR3 comprises 16 residues. CDR3 sequence (DNA): TGCGCCAGCAGCTTGGACCCAGGGACGTCCTACAATGAGCAGTTCTTC. Protein sequence: CASSLDPGTSYNEQFF.

J is TRBJ1-5 and V is TRBV24-1; 11 nucleotides align to TRBD1. The CDR3 sequence is 14 residues long. Germline loops: CDR1 KGHDR, CDR2 SFDVKD. With V trimmed by 3 bases and J by 8 bases, 2 bases remained unmatched. In nucleotides, the CDR3 is TGTGCCACCAGTGATGGGACAGGGGGGGAGCCCCAGCATTTT. Translation: CATSDGTGGEPQHF.

A word on this clonotype: Germline and junction disagree at one end, which may indicate a read error. V gene TRBV29-1 combines with J gene TRBJ2-5, with D unclear. This CDR3 contains 11 residues. CDR1 SQVTM and CDR2 ANQGSEA come from the germline V gene. The CDR3 loop reads CSVEPIYNSFF. The CDR3 DNA is TGCAGCGTTGAACCCATCTATAACTCCTTCTTC.